These 5 T cell receptor beta chains were sequenced from one sample in a study of blood T cell repertoires in COVID-19. The method was immunoSEQ multiplex PCR; TCRdb's version includes in-frame clones alone and lacks a portion of them. This sample has some 56,000 clones, with 84% found just once. Source material: peripheral blood. Source of these receptors: a woman aged 80 or over with acute or convalescent COVID-19.

The chain is built from TRBV7-8 and TRBJ2-3; D is ambiguous. The germline V gene encodes CDR1 SGHVS and CDR2 FQNEAQ. V was clipped by 1 base and J by 5 bases, with 7 bases between them. The CDR3 covers 13 residues. CDR3 sequence reads: CASSLVPGDTQYF. CDR3 sequence (DNA): TGTGCCAGCAGCTTAGTCCCCGGAGATACGCAGTATTTT.

CDR3 loop: CASSVAVDTEAFF. The CDR3 region has the DNA TGTGCCAGCAGCGTAGCCGTTGACACTGAAGCTTTCTTT. The V and J genes are TRBV9 and TRBJ1-1; D gene uncertain. This CDR3 region has 13 residues. V lost 0 bases and J 3 bases, leaving 6 bases between the germline ends. Germline V CDR1 and CDR2: SGDLS, YYNGEE. The whole variable domain, remainder taken from reference TRBV9 and TRBJ1-1, is DSGVTQTPKHLITATGQRVTLRCSPRSGDLSVYWYQQSLDQGLQFLIQYYNGEERAKGNILERFSAQQFPDLHSELNLSSLELGDSALYFCASSVAVDTEAFFGQGTRLTVV.

This chain links TRBV5-1 with TRBJ2-1; D perhaps matches TRBD2 (5 bases). With 0 bases removed from V and 4 bases from J, the gap between germline ends came to 14 bases. Germline V gene sequence: CDR1 SGHRS, CDR2 YFSETQ. This CDR3 comprises 16 residues. This CDR3 reads CASSLGGSVRYNEQFF. As DNA, the CDR3 is TGCGCCAGCAGCTTGGGAGGGTCCGTAAGATACAATGAGCAGTTCTTC. The variable domain in full, with the rest retrieved from reference TRBV5-1 and TRBJ2-1, is KAGVTQTPRYLIKTRGQQVTLSCSPISGHRSVSWYQQTPGQGLQFLFEYFSETQRNKGNFPGRFSGRQFSNSRSEMNVSTLELGDSALYLCASSLGGSVRYNEQFFGPGTRLTVL.

The chain recombines TRBV7-8 with TRBJ1-1, with D possibly being TRBD1 (6 bases). The CDR3 length is 13 residues. The V and J ends lost 1 base and 8 bases respectively, with 11 bases between them. Germline V gene data show CDR1 as SGHVS and CDR2 as FQNEAQ. The CDR3 sequence: CASSLDFGGEAFF. CDR3 DNA sequence: TGTGCCAGCAGCTTAGATTTTGGGGGCGAAGCTTTCTTT. The full variable domain, with the rest looked up from reference TRBV7-8 and TRBJ1-1, is GAGVSQSPRYKVAKRGQDVALRCDPISGHVSLFWYQQALGQGPEFLTYFQNEAQLDKSGLPSDRFFAERPEGSVSTLKIQRTQQEDSAVYLCASSLDFGGEAFFGQGTRLTVV.

The rearrangement joins TRBV5-1 to TRBJ1-2, with D perhaps TRBD1 (6 bases). CDR1 and CDR2 from the germline V gene are SGHRS and YFSETQ. The ends were cut back, 0 bases at V and 8 bases at J, with 20 bases in the middle. The CDR3 runs to 16 residues. The CDR3 sequence is CASSLEGTGIVKGYTF. CDR3 bases: TGCGCCAGCAGCTTGGAAGGTACAGGGATTGTAAAGGGCTACACCTTC.